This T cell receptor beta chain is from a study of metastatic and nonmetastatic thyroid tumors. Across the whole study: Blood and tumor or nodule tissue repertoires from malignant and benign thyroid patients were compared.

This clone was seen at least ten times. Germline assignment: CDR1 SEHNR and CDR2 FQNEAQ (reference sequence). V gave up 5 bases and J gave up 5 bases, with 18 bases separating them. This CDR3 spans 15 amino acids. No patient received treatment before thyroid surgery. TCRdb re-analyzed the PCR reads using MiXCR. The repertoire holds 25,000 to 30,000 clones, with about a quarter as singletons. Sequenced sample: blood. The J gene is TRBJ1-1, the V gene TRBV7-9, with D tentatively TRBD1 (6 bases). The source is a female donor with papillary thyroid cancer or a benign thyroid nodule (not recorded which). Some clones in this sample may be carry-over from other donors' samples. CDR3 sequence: CASSPNQGQLTEAFF. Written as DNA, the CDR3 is TGTGCCAGCAGCCCCAATCAGGGGCAGTTAACTGAAGCTTTCTTT.